The clone carrying this TCR beta chain turned up a few times. This record comes from a study of T cells in Graves' hyperthyroidism and ophthalmopathy. The J segment lost 7 bases and the V segment lost 8 bases, leaving 12 bases of the junction unmatched. This CDR3 comprises 14 residues. Germline assignment: CDR1 MNHNS and CDR2 SASEGT. RNA transcripts yielded amplified TCR beta CDR3 regions. RT-PCR in the first round (using the HTBI primer set) targeted the TCR CDR3. TCRdb redid the calling of the multiplex PCR reads with MiXCR, one entry per CDR3 protein. Altogether some 150,000 distinct CDR3 sequences are present, approximately 20% being singletons, with the ten largest covering 65% to 80%. Diagnostic decisions used clinical symptoms, serum thyroxine and TRAb, thyroid ultrasound and orbital computed tomography.

This chain links TRBV6-1 with TRBJ1-2; 8 bases line up with TRBD1. Sample: blood. The TCR was taken from a woman in her fifties or sixties with Graves' hyperthyroidism that later progressed to Graves' ophthalmopathy. The CDR3 nucleotides are TGTGCCAGCTTTTCCCGTGACAGGGGTAGTGGCTACACCTTC. Amino acids: CASFSRDRGSGYTF.